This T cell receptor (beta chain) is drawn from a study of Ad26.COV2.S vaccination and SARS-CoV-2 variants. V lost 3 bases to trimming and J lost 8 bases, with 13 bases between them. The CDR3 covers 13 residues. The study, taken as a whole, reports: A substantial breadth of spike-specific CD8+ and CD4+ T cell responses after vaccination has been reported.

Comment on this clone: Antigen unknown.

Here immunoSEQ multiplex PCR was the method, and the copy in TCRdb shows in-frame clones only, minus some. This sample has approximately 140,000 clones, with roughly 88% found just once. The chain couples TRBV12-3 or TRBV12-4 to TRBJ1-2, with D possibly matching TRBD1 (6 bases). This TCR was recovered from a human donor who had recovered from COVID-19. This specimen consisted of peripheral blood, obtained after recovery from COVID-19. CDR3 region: CASSFGQSRGYTF. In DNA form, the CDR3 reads TGTGCCAGCAGTTTCGGACAGAGTCGCGGCTACACCTTC.